This is a list of T cell receptor beta chains from one sample in a study of T cells in Graves' hyperthyroidism and ophthalmopathy. TCRdb independently ran MiXCR on the multiplex PCR reads; one entry per CDR3 protein. The sample lists 250,000 or so distinct CDR3 sequences, approximately 16% seen once, with roughly 30% in the top ten. Input material: blood. The receptors originated from a woman aged 45-65 years with Graves' hyperthyroidism that later progressed to Graves' ophthalmopathy. Each CDR3 is given with its conserved first and last residue. A D gene is named only where the DNA matches it firmly. Clone sizes are given selectively: once, few, many, or a class where the clone is expanded.

D gene	CDR3 length	V gene	J gene	clone size	CDR3 DNA	CDR3 protein
TRBD1	14	TRBV18	TRBJ1-5	NA	TGTGCCAGCTCGCTTTCAGGGGGGAATCGGCCCCAGCATTTT	CASSLSGGNRPQHF
NA	12	TRBV28	TRBJ2-5	few	TGTGCCAGCAGTTTCCCTAGGGGACCCTCGTACTTC	CASSFPRGPSYF
NA	16	TRBV13	TRBJ2-1	NA	TGTGCCAGCAGCTTAGGATTACGCCACTCCTACAATGAGCAGTTCTTC	CASSLGLRHSYNEQFF
TRBD1	16	TRBV29-1	TRBJ2-3	many	TGCAGCGTTGAAGATGCAGGGGGCGTAAACACAGATACGCAGTATTTT	CSVEDAGGVNTDTQYF
NA	16	TRBV6-5	TRBJ1-1	NA	TGTGCCAGCAGTTACTTAAGGGGCCCAAGGAACACTGAAGCTTTCTTT	CASSYLRGPRNTEAFF
NA	16	TRBV5-4	TRBJ2-3	NA	TGTGCCAGCAGACCGACCGGGACCTCACACACAGATACGCAGTATTTT	CASRPTGTSHTDTQYF
NA	15	TRBV6-1	TRBJ2-5	many	TGTGCCAGCAGTGACCCGGCAGGGGAGGGAGAGACCCAGTACTTC	CASSDPAGEGETQYF
NA	12	TRBV2	TRBJ2-7	many	TGTGCCGGGACCCAGGATGACTACGAGCAGTACTTC	CAGTQDDYEQYF
NA	17	TRBV5-4	TRBJ2-6	NA	TGTGCCAGCAGCTTGGCAAGGGCGAGCTCTGGGGCCAACGTCCTGACTTTC	CASSLARASSGANVLTF
NA	15	TRBV5-1	TRBJ1-3	few	TGCGCCAGCAGCTTGTTTCCAGGGTCTGGAAACACCATATATTTT	CASSLFPGSGNTIYF
TRBD2	13	TRBV10-3	TRBJ2-7	many	TGTGCCATCAGTGGGACTAGCGGGTACGAGCAGTACTTC	CAISGTSGYEQYF
TRBD1	14	TRBV12-3/TRBV12-4	TRBJ2-5	many	TGTGCCAGCAGTCGTTCCGGGACAGGGATGTACCAGTACTTC	CASSRSGTGMYQYF
TRBD1	16	TRBV5-1	TRBJ1-2	NA	TGCGCCAGCAGCTTGGCCCCGGGACAGGGGGTCGATGGCTACACCTTC	CASSLAPGQGVDGYTF
TRBD1	12	TRBV20-1	TRBJ1-2	NA	TGCAGTGTCCTACGGACAGGCTATGGCTACACCTTC	CSVLRTGYGYTF
NA	14	TRBV20-1	TRBJ2-7	many	TGCAGTGCAAGGCCGGGACTGGCTTCCTACGAGCAGTACTTC	CSARPGLASYEQYF
NA	16	TRBV7-3	TRBJ2-1	many	TGTGCCAGCAGCCCCGCCTCTAGGGCCGCCTACAATGAGCAGTTCTTC	CASSPASRAAYNEQFF
TRBD2	14	TRBV9	TRBJ2-7	few	TGTGCCAGCAGCGTGAACGGGAGGGCCACCGAGCAGTACTTC	CASSVNGRATEQYF
TRBD1	15	TRBV7-9	TRBJ2-1	many	TGTGCCAGCAGCTTAGGTGGGGACAGCCAGAGTGAGCAGTTCTTC	CASSLGGDSQSEQFF
NA	13	TRBV6-6	TRBJ2-7	many	TGTGCCAGCAGTTACTCGAAGGGATACGAGCAGTACTTC	CASSYSKGYEQYF
TRBD2	14	TRBV11-1	TRBJ2-2	many	TGTGCCAGCAAGACTAGCGGGAGCACCGGGGAGCTGTTTTTT	CASKTSGSTGELFF
NA	15	TRBV12-3/TRBV12-4	TRBJ1-1	few	TGTGCCAGCAGCCGAAAACAGGGACCGAACACTGAAGCTTTCTTT	CASSRKQGPNTEAFF
NA	12	TRBV20-1	TRBJ2-1	many	TGCAGTGCTACGTACACGGCCAATGAGCAGTTCTTC	CSATYTANEQFF
NA	13	TRBV6-1	TRBJ1-1	many	TGTGCCAGCAGTTCCGACCGGGAAACTGAAGCTTTCTTT	CASSSDRETEAFF
NA	14	TRBV11-2	TRBJ1-2	NA	TGTGCCAGCAGCACCGCGACAGTCGACGATGGCTACACCTTC	CASSTATVDDGYTF
TRBD1	17	TRBV20-1	TRBJ2-7	many	TGCAGTGCTAGAGATCAGGGGCGCGAACAGGGGGTCTACGAGCAGTACTTC	CSARDQGREQGVYEQYF
NA	13	TRBV20-1	TRBJ1-1	many	TGCAGTGCTCCCCGGGACGGGAACACTGAAGCTTTCTTT	CSAPRDGNTEAFF
NA	14	TRBV27	TRBJ2-2	few	TGTGCCAGCGGGGACGAGCAAGCCACCGGGGAGCTGTTTTTT	CASGDEQATGELFF
NA	15	TRBV18	TRBJ1-4	many	TGTGCCAGCTCACCACCCGGGGGAGGTCAAGAAAAACTGTTTTTT	CASSPPGGGQEKLFF
NA	12	TRBV11-2	TRBJ1-1	NA	TGTGCCAGCAGCTTCGGCGACACTGAAGCTTCCTTT	CASSFGDTEASF
TRBD1	15	TRBV5-1	TRBJ1-4	many	TGCGCCAGCAGCCTATGGACAGGGAGCAATGAAAAACTGTTTTTT	CASSLWTGSNEKLFF
NA	14	TRBV28	TRBJ2-1	NA	TGTGCCAGCAGGGAGCTGGGGTCCTACAATGAGCAGTTCTTC	CASRELGSYNEQFF
NA	13	TRBV7-3	TRBJ2-1	many	TGTGCCAGCAGCTCCGGACCGGACAATGAGCAGTTCTTC	CASSSGPDNEQFF
TRBD1	18	TRBV3-1	TRBJ2-7	many	TGTGCCAGCAGCCGGGGGGACAGGAATCGTTACATGTGGTACGAGCAGTACTTC	CASSRGDRNRYMWYEQYF
NA	15	TRBV6-1	TRBJ1-3	NA	TGTGCCAGCAGTAAACAGCTCTTCTCTGGAAACACCATATATTTT	CASSKQLFSGNTIYF
TRBD1	14	TRBV6-5	TRBJ1-2	NA	TGTGCCAGCAGCCTGGGACAGGGATACTATGGCTACACCTTC	CASSLGQGYYGYTF
NA	15	TRBV24-1	TRBJ2-3	few	TGTGCCACCAGCAAACAGGGACGAGGCACAGATACGCAGTATTTT	CATSKQGRGTDTQYF
NA	14	TRBV5-1	TRBJ2-3	many	TGCGCCAGCAGCGGCTACCAGGAGACAGATACGCAGTATTTT	CASSGYQETDTQYF
NA	15	TRBV7-3	TRBJ2-1	many	TGTGCCAGCAGCTTTTCCCCCACACAGGGCAGTGAGCAGTTCTTC	CASSFSPTQGSEQFF
TRBD1	15	TRBV2	TRBJ2-3	many	TGTGCCAGCAACCAAGACAGGGGCGGAAGAAATACGCAGTATTTT	CASNQDRGGRNTQYF
NA	13	TRBV7-3	TRBJ1-2	NA	TGTGCCAGCAGCCCCGGGAGTGCGAGAGGCTACACCTTC	CASSPGSARGYTF
TRBD1	15	TRBV6-1	TRBJ2-7	many	TGTGCCAGCAGACAAATGACAGGGCTCTACGACGAGCAGTACTTC	CASRQMTGLYDEQYF